This T cell receptor beta chain is drawn from a study of Graves' ophthalmopathy and Graves' hyperthyroidism. Regarding the study as a whole: Thyroid clonotypes that were expanded above 0.001 frequency mostly also appeared in blood.

In this sample, this clonotype turned up many times. Its antigen is not identified. CDR3 regions of TCR beta were amplified from RNA transcripts. First-round RT-PCR used HTBI primers; second-round multiplex PCR followed. TCRdb re-called the multiplex PCR reads through MiXCR, storing one row per CDR3 protein. The sample carries some 750,000 distinct CDR3 sequences, roughly two fifths recorded once. Diagnosis used clinical symptoms, serum thyroxine, TRAb, thyroid ultrasound and orbital computed tomography. The starting material, approximately 10 ml of fresh peripheral blood, provided the PBMCs. The V end was cut by 2 bases, the J end by 8 bases, with 21 bases between. This CDR3 is built from 17 residues. Germline CDR1 reads MGHDK; CDR2 reads SYGVNS.

This receptor was obtained from an adult man with Graves' ophthalmopathy. The chain links TRBV25-1 to TRBJ2-2; D might be TRBD1 or TRBD2, each matching 5 bases. Sequences were obtained from peripheral blood. This CDR3 reads CASSETSQGWEFGELFF. The CDR3 nucleotides read TGTGCCAGCAGTGAAACTTCCCAGGGATGGGAGTTTGGGGAGCTGTTTTTT.